This TCR beta chain was obtained from a study of blood T cell repertoires in COVID-19. The wider study: Samples representing acute and convalescent COVID-19 were sourced from the United States, Italy and Spain. Sample material is recorded as cDNA or gDNA derived from T cells, B-cell-depleted T cells, or PBMCs.

This CDR3 comprises 13 residues. The germline V gene has CDR1 SGHRS and CDR2 YFSETQ. As for this clone: At one of its ends the junction is not consistent with the germline gene, which may arise from a read error.

Under the authors' procedure: Reference gene primers were amplified, and this amplification served to estimate nucleated cell counts. Method: immunoSEQ multiplex PCR; TCRdb's copy keeps in-frame clones and lacks some. That table supplies the V and J calls and clone size; D and trimming were determined from the DNA. The table has approximately 10,000 clones, approximately 86% seen once. The sequencing input was peripheral blood. V gene TRBV5-1 combines with J gene TRBJ1-2; possibly TRBD1 for D (6 bases). This TCR came from a human donor in a cohort sampled during active COVID-19. The chain's CDR3 is CASSLESGIGGAF. CDR3 DNA: TGCGCCAGCAGCTTGGAGTCCGGCATAGGGGGGGCCTTC.